The T cell receptor beta chain described here comes from a study of T cell clones after liver transplantation. Clones were read by immunoSEQ multiplex PCR, and TCRdb kept only the in-frame ones, dropping some. The sample lists around 110,000 clones, less than 95% seen once, with 0.65% to 0.85% in the top ten. Trimming pared 2 bases from V and 6 bases from J, leaving 15 bases between. CDR1 and CDR2 from the germline V gene are SGHNT and YYREEE (reference sequence). The CDR3 spans 14 residues. The chain recombines TRBV5-4 with TRBJ2-7; D call uncertain. Source: CD4+ T cells from blood, taken 12 months after liver transplant. The sequence was obtained from a human patient who received a liver transplant. The graft donor may have contributed some T cells. Here the CDR3 DNA reads TGTGCCAGCAGCTTCCCGGGTCAAAAAGGCGAGCAGTACTTC. Translating it yields CASSFPGQKGEQYF. The variable domain in full, with the rest retrieved from reference TRBV5-4 and TRBJ2-7, is ETGVTQSPTHLIKTRGQQVTLRCSSQSGHNTVSWYQQALGQGPQFIFQYYREEENGRGNFPPRFSGLQFPNYSSELNVNALELDDSALYLCASSFPGQKGEQYFGPGTRLTVT.